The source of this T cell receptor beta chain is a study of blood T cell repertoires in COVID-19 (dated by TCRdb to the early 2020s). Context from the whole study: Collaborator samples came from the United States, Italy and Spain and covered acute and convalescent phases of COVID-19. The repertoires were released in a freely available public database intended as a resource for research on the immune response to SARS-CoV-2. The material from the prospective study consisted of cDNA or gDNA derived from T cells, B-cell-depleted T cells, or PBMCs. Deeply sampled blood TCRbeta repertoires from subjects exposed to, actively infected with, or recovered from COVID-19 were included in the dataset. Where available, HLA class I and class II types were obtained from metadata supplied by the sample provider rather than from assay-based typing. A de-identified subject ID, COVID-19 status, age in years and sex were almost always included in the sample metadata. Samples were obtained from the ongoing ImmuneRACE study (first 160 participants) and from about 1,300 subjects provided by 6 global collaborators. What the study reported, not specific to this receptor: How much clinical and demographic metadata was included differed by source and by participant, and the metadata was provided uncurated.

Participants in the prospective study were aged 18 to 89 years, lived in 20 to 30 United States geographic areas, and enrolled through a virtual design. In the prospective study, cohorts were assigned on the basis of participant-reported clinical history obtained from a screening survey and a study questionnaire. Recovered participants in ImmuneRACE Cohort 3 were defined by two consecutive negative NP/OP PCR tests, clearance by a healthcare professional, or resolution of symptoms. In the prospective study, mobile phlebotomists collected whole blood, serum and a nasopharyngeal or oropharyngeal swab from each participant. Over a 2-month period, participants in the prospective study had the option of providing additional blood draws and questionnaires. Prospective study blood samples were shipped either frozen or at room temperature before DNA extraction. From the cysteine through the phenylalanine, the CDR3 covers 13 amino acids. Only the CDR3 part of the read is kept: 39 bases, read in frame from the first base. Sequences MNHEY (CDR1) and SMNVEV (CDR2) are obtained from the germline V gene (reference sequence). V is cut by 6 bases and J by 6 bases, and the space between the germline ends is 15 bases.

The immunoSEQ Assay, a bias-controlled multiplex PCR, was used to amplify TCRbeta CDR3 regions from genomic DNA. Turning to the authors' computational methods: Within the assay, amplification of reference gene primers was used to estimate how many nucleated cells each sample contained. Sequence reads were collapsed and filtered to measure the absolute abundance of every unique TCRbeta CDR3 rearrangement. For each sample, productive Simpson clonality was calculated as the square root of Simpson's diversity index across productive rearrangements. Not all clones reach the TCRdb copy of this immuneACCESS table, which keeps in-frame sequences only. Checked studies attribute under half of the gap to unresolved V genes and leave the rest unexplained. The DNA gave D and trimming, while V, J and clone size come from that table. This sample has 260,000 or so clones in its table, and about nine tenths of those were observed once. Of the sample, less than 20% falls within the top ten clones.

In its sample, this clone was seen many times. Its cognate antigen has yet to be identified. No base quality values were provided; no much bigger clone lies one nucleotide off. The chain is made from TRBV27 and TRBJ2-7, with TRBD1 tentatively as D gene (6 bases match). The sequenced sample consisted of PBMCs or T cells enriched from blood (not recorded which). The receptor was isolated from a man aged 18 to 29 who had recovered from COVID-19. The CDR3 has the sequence CASSQGQLREQYF. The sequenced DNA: TGTGCCAGCAGCCAAGGACAGCTTCGCGAGCAGTACTTC.